The 5 T cell receptor beta chains reported below all come from one sample, sequenced in a study. In TCRdb, the 5' RACE reads were re-called with MiXCR into one record per CDR3 protein. The data contain roughly 39,000 distinct CDR3 sequences, approximately 17% of them singletons. Material for sequencing was naive CD4+ T cells sorted from a lymph node. Subset noted: naive CD4+ T cells, CD4+CD45RA+CD25-. All receptors derive from a female donor with breast cancer.

This clonotype was observed many times. The CDR3 loop is CSVEEGSGAYEQYF. For the CDR3, the DNA is TGCAGCGTTGAAGAGGGGTCGGGAGCCTACGAGCAGTACTTC. The chain links TRBV29-1 to TRBJ2-7; tentatively, D is TRBD2 (6 bases). Trimming left V 0 bases short and J 2 bases short, with 11 bases between. Germline-derived CDR1 and CDR2 are SQVTM and ANQGSEA. This CDR3 has 14 amino acids.

This clonotype came up many times. The chain has TRBV7-2 and TRBJ2-3, with D possibly being TRBD2 (6 bases). This CDR3 comprises 14 residues. CDR1 SGHTA and CDR2 FQGNSA come from the germline V gene. Trimming stripped 4 bases from V and 9 bases from J, with 17 bases between. The CDR3 here is CASSYRDSSQTQYF. For the CDR3, the DNA is TGTGCCAGCAGCTACCGGGACTCTTCTCAAACGCAGTATTTT.

This clonotype was observed a few times. The chain couples TRBV7-6 to TRBJ1-4; D is ambiguous. Germline V gene lookup returns CDR1 SGHVS and CDR2 FNYEAQ. The V end was cut by 11 bases, the J end by 0 bases, with 13 bases between. The CDR3 extends over 14 amino acids. The CDR3 loop is CASSPLPTNEKLFF. The CDR3 DNA reads as TGTGCCTCGAGTCCGTTGCCAACTAATGAAAAACTGTTTTTT.

This clonotype was detected a few times. The chain has TRBV5-5 and TRBJ2-2; the D gene could be TRBD1 or TRBD2 (5 bases each). There are 15 residues in the CDR3. CDR1 and CDR2 from the germline V gene are SGHKS and YYEKEE (reference sequence). Trimming removed 4 bases from V and 3 bases from J, with 13 bases in between. Here the CDR3 DNA reads TGTGCCAGCAGCCCCCGAGGGACCGACACCGGGGAGCTGTTTTTT. This gives the protein CASSPRGTDTGELFF.

This clonotype was observed a handful of times. The chain couples TRBV15 to TRBJ2-1, with TRBD2 identical over 11 bases. Unmatched junction bases numbered 5, after V lost 2 bases and J lost 5 bases. There are 16 residues in the CDR3. The germline CDR1 and CDR2 sequences are LNHNV and YYDKDF (reference sequence). The CDR3 here is CATSRLIAGGDNEQFF. The CDR3 DNA sequence: TGTGCCACCAGCAGATTGATAGCGGGGGGGGACAATGAGCAGTTCTTC.